Each of the 2 T cell receptor beta chains below was sequenced from the same sample in a study of Ad26.COV2.S vaccination and SARS-CoV-2 variants. Assay used: immunoSEQ multiplex PCR; TCRdb lists only in-frame clones, some missing. The sample consists of around 400,000 clones, 89% of them appearing once. Treatment here: some 20 received Ad26.COV2.S at low or high dose, single or two shots; several received placebo; per-sample allocation not given. After the first vaccine or placebo injection, samples were drawn on day 63. The sample here was peripheral blood, taken in a trial of Ad26.COV2.S vaccine versus placebo. The receptors were gathered from a person between 18 and 65 years old who received the Ad26.COV2.S COVID-19 vaccine or a placebo.

The rearrangement links TRBV5-6 to TRBJ2-1; 8 bases align to TRBD1. Germline CDR1 and CDR2: SGHDT and YYEEEE. V dropped 3 bases and J dropped 6; count of bases not matched to a gene: 11. The CDR3 spans 16 residues. CDR3: CASSSIGQGRRNEQFF. The CDR3 DNA reads as TGTGCCAGCAGCTCAATCGGACAGGGTAGGCGCAATGAGCAGTTCTTC.

CDR3 DNA sequence: TGTGCCAGCAGCCCTTTAGCGGGAGCCTCCGGGGAGCTGTTTTTT. Amino acids: CASSPLAGASGELFF. This chain joins TRBV7-2 and TRBJ2-2, with 9 bases matching TRBD2. CDR3 size: 15 residues. J lost 6 bases, V lost 5 bases, and 7 bases had no gene match. Germline V lookup: CDR1 SGHTA, CDR2 FQGNSA.